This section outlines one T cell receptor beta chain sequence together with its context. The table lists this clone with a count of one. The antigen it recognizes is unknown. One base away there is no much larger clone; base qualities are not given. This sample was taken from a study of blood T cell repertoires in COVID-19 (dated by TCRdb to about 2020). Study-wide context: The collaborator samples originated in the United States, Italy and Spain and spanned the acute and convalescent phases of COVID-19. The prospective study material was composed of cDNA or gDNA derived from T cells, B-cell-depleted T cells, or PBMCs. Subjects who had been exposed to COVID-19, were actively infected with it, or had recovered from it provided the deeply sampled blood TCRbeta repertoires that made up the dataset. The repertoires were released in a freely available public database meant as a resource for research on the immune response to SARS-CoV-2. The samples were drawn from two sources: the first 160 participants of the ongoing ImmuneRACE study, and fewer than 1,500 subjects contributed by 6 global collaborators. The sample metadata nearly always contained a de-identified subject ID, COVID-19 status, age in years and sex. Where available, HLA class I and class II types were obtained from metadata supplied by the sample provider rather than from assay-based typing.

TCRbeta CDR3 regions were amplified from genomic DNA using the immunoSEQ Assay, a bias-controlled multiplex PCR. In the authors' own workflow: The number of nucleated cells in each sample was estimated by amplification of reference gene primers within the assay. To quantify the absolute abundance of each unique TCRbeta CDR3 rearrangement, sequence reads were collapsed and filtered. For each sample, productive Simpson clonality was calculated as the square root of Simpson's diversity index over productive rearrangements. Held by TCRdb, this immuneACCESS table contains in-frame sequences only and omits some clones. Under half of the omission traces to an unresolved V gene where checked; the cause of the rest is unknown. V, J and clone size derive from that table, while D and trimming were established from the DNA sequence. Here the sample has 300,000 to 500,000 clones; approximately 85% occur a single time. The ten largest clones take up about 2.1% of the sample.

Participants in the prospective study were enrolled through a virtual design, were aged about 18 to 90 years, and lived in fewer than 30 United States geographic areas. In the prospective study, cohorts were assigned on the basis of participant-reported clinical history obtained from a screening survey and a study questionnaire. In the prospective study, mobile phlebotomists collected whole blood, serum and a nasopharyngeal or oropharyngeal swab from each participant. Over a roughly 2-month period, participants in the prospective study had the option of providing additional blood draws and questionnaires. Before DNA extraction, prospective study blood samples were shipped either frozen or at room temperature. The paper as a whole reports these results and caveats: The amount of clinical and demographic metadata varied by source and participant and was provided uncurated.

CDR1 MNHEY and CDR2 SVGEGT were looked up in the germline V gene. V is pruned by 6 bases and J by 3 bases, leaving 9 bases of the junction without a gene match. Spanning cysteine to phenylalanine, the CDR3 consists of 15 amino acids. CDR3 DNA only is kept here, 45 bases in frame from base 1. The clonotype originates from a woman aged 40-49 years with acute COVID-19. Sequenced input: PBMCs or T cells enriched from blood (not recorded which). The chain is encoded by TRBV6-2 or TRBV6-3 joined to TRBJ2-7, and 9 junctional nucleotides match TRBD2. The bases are TGTGCCAGCAGCCCCCCGACTAGCGGTTACTACGAGCAGTACTTC. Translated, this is CASSPPTSGYYEQYF.